Listed below are T cell receptor beta chains from one sample, sequenced in a study of blood T cell repertoires in COVID-19. Produced via immunoSEQ multiplex PCR; TCRdb's table is partial and in-frame only. The sample shows 150,000 to 200,000 clones, 85% to 90% of them seen only once. The specimen was peripheral blood. The origin of the receptors is an older woman with COVID-19, enrolled during active disease. CDR3s include the opening cysteine and the closing phenylalanine or tryptophan. Fields, in order: V gene, clone size, D gene, J gene, CDR3 DNA, CDR3 protein. The D gene is left open where the match is weak. Rows may omit the clone size; those that give it use once, few, many or a size class.

v_call: TRBV7-8
clone_size: .
d_call: .
j_call: TRBJ2-2
cdr3_nt: TGTGCCAGCAGCTCATCCACTCAGGGGGGTACCGGGGAGCTGTTTTTT
cdr3_aa: CASSSSTQGGTGELFF

v_call: TRBV6-4
clone_size: .
d_call: .
j_call: TRBJ1-2
cdr3_nt: TGTGCCAGCAGTCGTTTAGATGCTAACTATGGCTACACCTTC
cdr3_aa: CASSRLDANYGYTF

v_call: TRBV18
clone_size: .
d_call: TRBD1
j_call: TRBJ1-2
cdr3_nt: TGTGCCAGCTCACCCGGGACAGGACCTAACTATGGCTACACCTTC
cdr3_aa: CASSPGTGPNYGYTF

v_call: TRBV28
clone_size: once
d_call: .
j_call: TRBJ1-1
cdr3_nt: TGTGCCAGCAGTCCCAACTCACAGGGTAGGACTGAAGCTTTCTTT
cdr3_aa: CASSPNSQGRTEAFF

v_call: TRBV5-8
clone_size: .
d_call: .
j_call: TRBJ2-7
cdr3_nt: TGTGCCAGCAGCTTGGCTCAGGACGGCCCCGGGGGCTCCTACGAGCAGTACTTC
cdr3_aa: CASSLAQDGPGGSYEQYF

v_call: TRBV7-3
clone_size: .
d_call: .
j_call: TRBJ2-5
cdr3_nt: TGTGCCAGCAGCCTTAGGGGGAGAGGAGAGACCCAGTACTTC
cdr3_aa: CASSLRGRGETQYF

v_call: TRBV30
clone_size: .
d_call: TRBD1
j_call: TRBJ1-1
cdr3_nt: TGTGCCTGGAGTGTACTTGGGACAGGGTTAGCTTTCTTT
cdr3_aa: CAWSVLGTGLAFF

v_call: TRBV19
clone_size: .
d_call: .
j_call: TRBJ1-5
cdr3_nt: TGTGCCAGTAGTATTGTCGGCCTGGAGGAGCCCCAGCATTTT
cdr3_aa: CASSIVGLEEPQHF

v_call: TRBV5-4
clone_size: .
d_call: TRBD1
j_call: TRBJ1-5
cdr3_nt: TGTGCCAGCAGCTTGGGGCCGACAGGGGGAAGTTATCAGCCCCAGCATTTT
cdr3_aa: CASSLGPTGGSYQPQHF

v_call: TRBV30
clone_size: .
d_call: TRBD1
j_call: TRBJ2-5
cdr3_nt: TGTGCCCGCGCGGGACAGGGGCAAGAGACCCAGTACTTC
cdr3_aa: CARAGQGQETQYF

v_call: TRBV30
clone_size: .
d_call: TRBD1
j_call: TRBJ1-5
cdr3_nt: TGTGCCTGGTCGACAGGGGGCTCCCATCAGCCCCAGCATTTT
cdr3_aa: CAWSTGGSHQPQHF

v_call: TRBV4-1
clone_size: few
d_call: TRBD2
j_call: TRBJ2-3
cdr3_nt: TGCGCCAGCAGCCGGGCGGGGGGCCCGGGACCCGAAGATACGCAGTATTTT
cdr3_aa: CASSRAGGPGPEDTQYF

v_call: TRBV12-3/TRBV12-4
clone_size: .
d_call: TRBD2
j_call: TRBJ2-7
cdr3_nt: TGTGCCAGCAGCCGGGGGGGCTCCTACGAGCAGTACTTC
cdr3_aa: CASSRGGSYEQYF

v_call: TRBV6-4
clone_size: .
d_call: .
j_call: TRBJ2-3
cdr3_nt: TGTGCCAGCAGTACTCCCGGGGATACGCAGTATTTT
cdr3_aa: CASSTPGDTQYF

v_call: TRBV10-3
clone_size: .
d_call: .
j_call: TRBJ1-2
cdr3_nt: TGTGCCATCAGTGAGTCGGGGGGACGGATGGGCGGCTACACCTTC
cdr3_aa: CAISESGGRMGGYTF

v_call: TRBV6-6
clone_size: .
d_call: TRBD1
j_call: TRBJ1-3
cdr3_nt: TGTGCCAGCAGAGACGGCCGGGACAGGGGAAACACCATATATTTT
cdr3_aa: CASRDGRDRGNTIYF

v_call: TRBV7-7
clone_size: .
d_call: TRBD2
j_call: TRBJ2-5
cdr3_nt: TGTGCTAGCAGCTTCGGACTAGCGGGGGGGGAGACCCAGTACTTC
cdr3_aa: CASSFGLAGGETQYF

v_call: TRBV6-5
clone_size: .
d_call: TRBD1
j_call: TRBJ2-7
cdr3_nt: TGTGCCAGCAGCCCAAGAACCGGGACAGGGTACGAGCAGTACTTC
cdr3_aa: CASSPRTGTGYEQYF

v_call: TRBV20-1
clone_size: once
d_call: .
j_call: TRBJ2-7
cdr3_nt: TGCAGTGCTTTGGACAGTTACGAGCAGTACTTC
cdr3_aa: CSALDSYEQYF

v_call: TRBV7-2
clone_size: .
d_call: .
j_call: TRBJ2-2
cdr3_nt: TGTGCCAGCAGCTTAGAGGGACACCTCACCGGGGAGCTGTTTTTT
cdr3_aa: CASSLEGHLTGELFF

v_call: TRBV18
clone_size: once
d_call: .
j_call: TRBJ1-1
cdr3_nt: TGTGCCAGCTCACCTGACAGGCTGGCTGAAGCTTTCTTT
cdr3_aa: CASSPDRLAEAFF

v_call: TRBV30
clone_size: .
d_call: .
j_call: TRBJ1-2
cdr3_nt: TGTGCCTGGAGCCCCCCGTTCCGGGGTTACTATGGCTACACCTTC
cdr3_aa: CAWSPPFRGYYGYTF

v_call: TRBV6-5
clone_size: .
d_call: TRBD1
j_call: TRBJ1-4
cdr3_nt: TGTGCCAGCAGCACCCGGGACAGGCCCGTCACGCGACTGTTTTTT
cdr3_aa: CASSTRDRPVTRLFF

v_call: TRBV12-2
clone_size: .
d_call: .
j_call: TRBJ1-3
cdr3_nt: TGTGCAAGTCGCTTAGCGAGTCGGGGGGCCTCCTCTGGAAACACCATATATTTT
cdr3_aa: CASRLASRGASSGNTIYF

v_call: TRBV28
clone_size: .
d_call: .
j_call: TRBJ2-7
cdr3_nt: TGTGCCAACAGTGGTTCCTATGAGCAGTACTTC
cdr3_aa: CANSGSYEQYF

v_call: TRBV5-1
clone_size: .
d_call: .
j_call: TRBJ1-6
cdr3_nt: TGCGCCAGCAGCTTGGGACAAAGCAATTCACCCCTCCACTTT
cdr3_aa: CASSLGQSNSPLHF

v_call: TRBV5-5
clone_size: .
d_call: TRBD2
j_call: TRBJ2-3
cdr3_nt: TGTGCCAGCAGCTTGGTCGGCAGCGGGGGGGCCACAGATACGCAGTATTTT
cdr3_aa: CASSLVGSGGATDTQYF

v_call: TRBV7-9
clone_size: .
d_call: TRBD1
j_call: TRBJ1-3
cdr3_nt: TGTGCCAGCAGCCTTGGACAGGACGGAAACACCATATATTTT
cdr3_aa: CASSLGQDGNTIYF

v_call: TRBV3-1/TRBV3-2
clone_size: .
d_call: TRBD1
j_call: TRBJ2-7
cdr3_nt: TGTGCCAGCAGGGGACAGACCTACGAGCAGTACTTC
cdr3_aa: CASRGQTYEQYF

v_call: TRBV18
clone_size: few
d_call: .
j_call: TRBJ1-2
cdr3_nt: TGTGCCTCCCGACAAGAGACGGGAGCTAACTATGGCTACACCTTC
cdr3_aa: CASRQETGANYGYTF

v_call: TRBV10-3
clone_size: .
d_call: .
j_call: TRBJ1-2
cdr3_nt: TGTGCCATCAGTGCGACTGGTTCTGACTACACCTTC
cdr3_aa: CAISATGSDYTF

v_call: TRBV5-1
clone_size: .
d_call: .
j_call: TRBJ1-4
cdr3_nt: TGCGCCAGCAGCTCGGCAGGAAATTCTAATGAAAAACTGTTTTTT
cdr3_aa: CASSSAGNSNEKLFF

v_call: TRBV18
clone_size: .
d_call: .
j_call: TRBJ1-1
cdr3_nt: TGTGCCAGCTCACCAGTTTCCATGGAAGAGGATGAAGCTTTCTTT
cdr3_aa: CASSPVSMEEDEAFF

v_call: TRBV7-8
clone_size: once
d_call: .
j_call: TRBJ1-3
cdr3_nt: TGTGCCAGCAGCTTTACTTCGATAGGGGCGTGGGGAAACACCATATATTTT
cdr3_aa: CASSFTSIGAWGNTIYF

v_call: TRBV28
clone_size: .
d_call: TRBD1
j_call: TRBJ1-1
cdr3_nt: TGTGCCAGCAGTACTAGGGACAGGTTGAACACTGAAGCTTTCTTT
cdr3_aa: CASSTRDRLNTEAFF

v_call: TRBV2
clone_size: .
d_call: .
j_call: TRBJ2-7
cdr3_nt: TGTGCCAGCAGCGCTGACAGCTACGAGCAGTACTTC
cdr3_aa: CASSADSYEQYF

v_call: TRBV6-5
clone_size: .
d_call: .
j_call: TRBJ1-6
cdr3_nt: TGTGCCAGCAGTTACTCGAGAGGTTCACCCCTCCACTTT
cdr3_aa: CASSYSRGSPLHF

v_call: TRBV6-5
clone_size: .
d_call: .
j_call: TRBJ1-3
cdr3_nt: TGTGCCAGCAGTTACTCGCAGGGGCCAGGAAACACCATATATTTT
cdr3_aa: CASSYSQGPGNTIYF

v_call: TRBV27
clone_size: .
d_call: TRBD1
j_call: TRBJ1-5
cdr3_nt: TGTGCCAGCACCACAGGACAGGACTCCCATCAGCCCCAGCATTTT
cdr3_aa: CASTTGQDSHQPQHF

v_call: TRBV6-5
clone_size: .
d_call: TRBD2
j_call: TRBJ2-7
cdr3_nt: TGTGCCAGCAGTTACAGCGGCGGGGGGGATACCTACGAGCAGTACTTC
cdr3_aa: CASSYSGGGDTYEQYF

v_call: TRBV25-1
clone_size: .
d_call: .
j_call: TRBJ2-7
cdr3_nt: TGTGCCAGCAGTGTAACAGCCGGTTACGAGCAGTACTTC
cdr3_aa: CASSVTAGYEQYF

v_call: TRBV3-1/TRBV3-2
clone_size: .
d_call: TRBD2
j_call: TRBJ2-1
cdr3_nt: TGTGCCAGCAGCCAGGGACTAGCGGGGGAGCAGTTCTTC
cdr3_aa: CASSQGLAGEQFF